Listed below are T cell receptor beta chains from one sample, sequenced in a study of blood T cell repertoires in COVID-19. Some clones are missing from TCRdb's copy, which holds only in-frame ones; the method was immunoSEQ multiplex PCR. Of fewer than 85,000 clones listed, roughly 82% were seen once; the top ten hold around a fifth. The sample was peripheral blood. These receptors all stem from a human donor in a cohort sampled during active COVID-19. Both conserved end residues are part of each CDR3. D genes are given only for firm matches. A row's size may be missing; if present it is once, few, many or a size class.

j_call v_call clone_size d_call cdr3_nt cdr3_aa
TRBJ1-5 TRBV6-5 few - TGTGCCAGCAGTTACGGCCTCAATCAGCCCCAGCATTTT CASSYGLNQPQHF
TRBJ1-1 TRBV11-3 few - TGTGCCAGCAGCCTGGCAGGGGTGAACACTGAAGCTTTCTTT CASSLAGVNTEAFF
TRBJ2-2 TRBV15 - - TGTGCCACCAGCAGAGATGGGGCGGGACGGGAGCTGTTTTTT CATSRDGAGRELFF
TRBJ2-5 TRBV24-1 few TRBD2 TGTGCCACCAGTGATTTCCGCGGGGGGTCACAAGAGACCCAGTACTTC CATSDFRGGSQETQYF
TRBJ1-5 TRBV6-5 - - TGTGCCAGCAGTTACTCGCGTGGGGGCGGTCAGCCCCAGCATTTT CASSYSRGGGQPQHF
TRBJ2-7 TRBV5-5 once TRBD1 TGTGCCAGCAGACTACAGGGGGCCGACTACGAGCAGTACTTC CASRLQGADYEQYF
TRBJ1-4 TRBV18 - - TGTGCCAGCTCACCACTGCAGGGAACTAATGAAAAACTGTTTTTT CASSPLQGTNEKLFF
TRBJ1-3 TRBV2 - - TGTGCCAGCATACCAGACTCTGGAAACACCATATATTTT CASIPDSGNTIYF
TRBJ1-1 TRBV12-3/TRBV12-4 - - TGTGCCAGCAGTTGGGCAGGGGTTGAAGCTTTCTTT CASSWAGVEAFF
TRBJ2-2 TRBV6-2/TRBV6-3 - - TGTGCCAGCAGTCCCCGGGGGGCGTTGACCGGGGAGCTGTTTTTT CASSPRGALTGELFF
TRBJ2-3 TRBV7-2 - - TGTGCCAGCAGCTCAGCTAATACAGATACGCAGTATTTT CASSSANTDTQYF
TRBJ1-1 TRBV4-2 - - TGTGCCAGCAGCCACCCGGGTTCCAGGGTCAAGAACACTGAAGCTTTCTTT CASSHPGSRVKNTEAFF
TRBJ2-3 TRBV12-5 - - TGTGCTAGTGGTTTGAGCCTAGCAGCAGATACGCAGTATTTT CASGLSLAADTQYF
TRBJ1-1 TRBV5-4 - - TGTGCCAGCAGCCAAGGGAGCCCGAACACTGAAGCTTTCTTT CASSQGSPNTEAFF
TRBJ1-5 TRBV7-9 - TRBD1 TGTGCCAGCAGCCACCTATCAGGGACAGGGGGGTTGAATCAGCCCCAGCATTTT CASSHLSGTGGLNQPQHF
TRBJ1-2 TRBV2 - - TGTGCCAGCGCAAGTGATGGTCAGGGGACGGTCGGCTACACCTTC CASASDGQGTVGYTF